Here is one T cell receptor (beta chain) with its context. TCRdb keeps only in-frame clones here, not all; method: immunoSEQ multiplex PCR. The sample holds 50,000 or so clones; around four fifths are singletons and the top ten take 12%. The source of the sample is a study of OX40 agonist ivuxolimab in advanced cancers. The wider study: Treatment of patients was with ivuxolimab, an agonistic anti-OX40 (CD134) antibody. Melanoma, hepatocellular carcinoma, head and neck or renal cell cancer occurred in dose-escalation patients.

The germline V gene has CDR1 KGHSH and CDR2 LQKENI. The V end lost 6 bases, the J end lost 7 bases, and 23 bases lay between the germline ends. The CDR3 extends over 16 amino acids. Sequencing was performed on CD4+ or CD8+ T cells sorted from blood, taken in a trial of the OX40 agonist ivuxolimab. The receptor was derived from an adult with an advanced solid tumor such as melanoma, head and neck, liver or kidney cancer. The J gene is TRBJ2-3, the V gene TRBV18, with D tentatively TRBD2 (7 bases). The CDR3 sequence is CASSPGAGAPGNTQYF. In nucleotides, the CDR3 is TGTGCCAGCTCCCCCGGGGCGGGGGCGCCCGGGAATACGCAGTATTTT.